One and the same sample provided the 17 T cell receptor beta chains below, sequenced in a study of graft-versus-host responses after intestinal transplantation (dated by TCRdb to the early 2020s). Libraries were prepared through the immunoSEQ multiplex PCR assay. Here the immuneACCESS table is served through TCRdb, limited to in-frame sequences with V and J called. Missing clones are a known gap in these copies; in checked studies unresolved V genes cover under half, and the rest lacks a known reason. Present in this sample are just over 20,000 clones, 80% to 95% of which were seen just once. The biggest ten clones account for roughly 43% of the sample. Sequenced material: PBMCs, taken around 37 weeks after intestinal transplant. The source of these receptors is a human patient who received an intestinal transplant, so some T cells may come from the graft donor.

This clone was recorded once. The rearrangement links TRBV5-1 to TRBJ2-7; D gene unclear. Germline V gene data show CDR1 as SGHRS and CDR2 as YFSETQ. CDR3 size: 15 residues. Trimming left V 0 bases short and J 0 bases short, with 10 bases between. The CDR3 nucleotides read TGCGCCAGCAGCTTGGCCGGCAGGCCCTCCTACGAGCAGTACTTC. Protein product: CASSLAGRPSYEQYF.

This chain connects TRBV5-5 to TRBJ1-2; 8 positions match TRBD1. Trimming removed 4 bases from V and 5 bases from J; junction bases left unmatched: 13. The CDR3 is 16 amino acids. Germline loops: CDR1 SGHKS, CDR2 YYEKEE (reference sequence). The CDR3 sequence: CASSPGPGQAGYGYTF. CDR3 DNA sequence: TGTGCCAGCAGCCCCGGCCCGGGACAGGCAGGTTATGGCTACACCTTC.

The V call is TRBV4-1, the J call TRBJ1-2; a possible D gene is TRBD1 (5 bases). Germline V gene lookup returns CDR1 MGHRA and CDR2 YSYEKL. There are 17 residues in the CDR3. With 0 bases removed from V and 4 bases from J, the gap between germline ends came to 18 bases. Here the CDR3 DNA reads TGCGCCAGCAGCCAAGATGAAGGGGCAAGGTCGGGCTATGGCTACACCTTC. This encodes CASSQDEGARSGYGYTF.

The rearrangement joins TRBV10-1 to TRBJ1-5; weak D call: TRBD1 (5 bases). The CDR3 is 13 residues long. Germline CDR1 reads WNHNN; CDR2 reads SYGVQD (reference sequence). Trimming pared 4 bases from V and 4 bases from J, leaving 8 bases between. CDR3 nucleotides: TGCGCCAGCAGTGGGGGCCCTAATCAGCCCCAGCATTTT. Translated: CASSGGPNQPQHF.

The V gene is TRBV25-1, the J gene TRBJ1-3; D remains unclear. Trimming pared 1 base from V and 7 bases from J, leaving 17 bases between. Germline CDR1 is MGHDK and CDR2 is SYGVNS. This CDR3 is 16 amino acids long. CDR3 amino acids: CASSESVLGNRNTIYF. The CDR3 nucleotides read TGTGCCAGCAGTGAATCGGTACTAGGGAATCGGAACACCATATATTTT.

The chain has TRBV5-4 and TRBJ2-7; D tentatively reads TRBD1 or TRBD2 (5 bases each). Germline V lookup: CDR1 SGHNT, CDR2 YYREEE (reference sequence). The CDR3 loop spans 16 amino acids. V was clipped by 7 bases and J by 3 bases, with 23 bases between them. CDR3 in amino acids: CASRVKGTDRLYEQYF. In nucleotides, the CDR3 is TGTGCCAGCCGCGTAAAAGGGACGGATCGACTCTACGAGCAGTACTTC.

This chain joins TRBV5-1 and TRBJ2-3; tentatively, D is TRBD1 (5 bases). CDR1 is SGHRS, CDR2 YFSETQ, per germline. The V gene lost 4 bases and the J gene lost 5 bases, with 8 bases spanning the gap. The CDR3 sequence is 12 residues long. The CDR3 loop is CASSPTGDTQYF. CDR3 coding DNA: TGCGCCAGCAGCCCTACAGGAGATACGCAGTATTTT.

The chain combines TRBV7-9 with TRBJ2-7; tentatively, D is TRBD1 (5 bases). Trimming removed 5 bases at V and 3 bases at J, with 14 bases between. CDR1 and CDR2 (germline): SEHNR, FQNEAQ (reference sequence). The length of the CDR3 is 14 residues. CDR3 sequence: CASSLRGDSYEQYF. The CDR3 DNA sequence: TGTGCCAGCAGCCTCCGCGGTGACAGCTACGAGCAGTACTTC.

The V gene is TRBV30, the J gene TRBJ1-4; possibly TRBD1 for D (5 bases). Germline values: CDR1 GTSNPN, CDR2 SVGIG (reference sequence). The CDR3 runs 15 residues. Trimming removed 3 bases at V and 4 bases at J, with 15 bases between. This CDR3 reads CAWRGDSLYNEKLFF. Written as DNA, the CDR3 is TGTGCCTGGAGAGGTGACAGCCTCTATAATGAAAAACTGTTTTTT.

This sequence joins TRBV6-6 and TRBJ2-1; the D gene is possibly TRBD1 (5 bases). The CDR3 length is 15 residues. Germline loops: CDR1 MNHNY, CDR2 SVGAGI (reference sequence). Between the trimmed V and J ends, which lost 3 bases and 0 bases, there was a span of 9 bases. As DNA, the CDR3 is TGTGCCAGCAGTTATCTAGGGGACTCCTACAATGAGCAGTTCTTC. This translates into CASSYLGDSYNEQFF.

This chain connects TRBV20-1 to TRBJ2-1; no clear D gene. V dropped 1 base and J dropped 8 bases, with 6 bases sitting between them. CDR3 length: 11 residues. Germline loops: CDR1 DFQATT, CDR2 SNEGSKA (reference sequence). The CDR3 bases are TGCAGTGCTAGAGCGAGCGATGAGCAGTTCTTC. This codes for CSARASDEQFF.

The chain couples TRBV27 to TRBJ1-4, with D maybe TRBD1 (6 bases). The CDR3 covers 17 residues. The germline CDR1 and CDR2 sequences are MNHEY and SMNVEV (reference sequence). The V gene lost 2 bases and the J gene lost 5 bases, with 18 bases spanning the gap. CDR3 loop: CASSLSFRQGQNEKLFF. CDR3 nucleotide sequence: TGTGCCAGCAGTTTAAGTTTCCGGCAGGGGCAGAATGAAAAACTGTTTTTT.

J is TRBJ2-3 and V is TRBV15; D is possibly TRBD2 (6 bases). CDR3 length: 13 residues. The ends were cut back, 0 bases at V and 8 bases at J, with 9 bases in the middle. CDR1 is LNHNV and CDR2 is YYDKDF in the germline V gene (reference sequence). The CDR3 region is CATSRDDGSTQYF. CDR3 in DNA: TGTGCCACCAGCAGAGATGACGGGAGTACGCAGTATTTT. Full variable domain (outside the CDR3, taken from reference TRBV15 and TRBJ2-3): DAMVIQNPRYQVTQFGKPVTLSCSQTLNHNVMYWYQQKSSQAPKLLFHYYDKDFNNEADTPDNFQSRRPNTSFCFLDIRSPGLGDTAMYLCATSRDDGSTQYFGPGTRLTVL.

Worth noting for this clone: This likely came from a read error, as a far larger clone is one base away. The genes are TRBV10-2 and TRBJ2-7; D possibly matches TRBD1 or TRBD2 (5 bases each). Germline lookup yields CDR1 WSHSY and CDR2 SAAADI. This CDR3 is 14 amino acids long. V was clipped by 7 bases and J by 1 base, with 14 bases between them. CDR3 nucleotide sequence: TGCGCCAGCAAGACCGGGACGGCTTCCTACGAGCAGTACTTC. Its protein is CASKTGTASYEQYF.

This clone was observed a handful of times. V usage is TRBV30 and J usage is TRBJ1-1; D is unclear. V was cut by 4 bases and J by 1 base, with 4 bases left in between. CDR3 length equals 11 residues. Germline CDR1 reads GTSNPN; CDR2 reads SVGIG (reference sequence). CDR3 DNA: TGTGCCTGGAACAGGAACACTGAAGCTTTCTTT. Amino acid sequence: CAWNRNTEAFF.

The V call is TRBV7-6, the J call TRBJ1-5; D is unclear. The ends were cut back, 3 bases at V and 0 bases at J, with 9 bases in the middle. The CDR3 has 15 amino acids. Germline loops: CDR1 SGHVS, CDR2 FNYEAQ. The CDR3, as DNA: TGTGCCAGCAGCTTGTTCCGCGATAGCAATCAGCCCCAGCATTTT. Amino acids: CASSLFRDSNQPQHF. Supplemented by reference TRBV7-6 and TRBJ1-5, the full variable domain reads GAGVSQSPRYKVTKRGQDVALRCDPISGHVSLYWYRQALGQGPEFLTYFNYEAQQDKSGLPNDRFSAERPEGSISTLTIQRTEQRDSAMYRCASSLFRDSNQPQHFGDGTRLSIL.

The rearrangement links TRBV7-9 to TRBJ2-1; D not resolved. Trimming shortened V by 4 bases and J by 6 bases, and 19 bases separated the two germline ends. CDR3 length: 16 residues. Per the germline V gene, CDR1 is SEHNR and CDR2 is FQNEAQ (reference sequence). The CDR3 DNA is TGTGCCAGCAGCTCAATTGACACCTCCCTAACCAATGAGCAGTTCTTC. Translation gives CASSSIDTSLTNEQFF.